One and the same sample provided the 6 T cell receptor beta chains below, sequenced in a study of tumor and adjacent non-tumor tissue in lung cancer. No cell sorting was done before RNA was extracted from the tissue. A modified ARM-PCR protocol with three rounds of nested PCR amplified TCRbeta. TCRdb re-called the multiplex PCR reads with MiXCR, one entry per CDR3 protein. The sample holds approximately 75,000 distinct CDR3 sequences; around four fifths are singletons and the top ten take roughly 12%. Material: lung tumor tissue. The source is a woman between 50 and 59 years old with non-small cell lung cancer.

This clonotype was observed a few times. A much larger clone differs by one base, so this may be a read error. The chain uses TRBV4-1 and TRBJ2-2; D is undetermined. Germline V gene sequence: CDR1 MGHRA, CDR2 YSYEKL. This CDR3 is 14 amino acids long. Trimming shortened V by 8 bases and J by 1 base, and 11 bases separated the two germline ends. For the CDR3, the DNA is TGCGCCAGCCGCATGAGTAGGAACACCGGGGAGCTGTTTTTT. This codes for CASRMSRNTGELFF.

Notes on this clonotype: This may be a read error: a much more frequent sequence differs by one nucleotide. This chain connects TRBV10-3 to TRBJ1-2, with TRBD1 matching 7 bases. CDR3 length: 15 residues. Germline V gene sequence: CDR1 ENHRY, CDR2 SYGVKD. The CDR3 protein is CAISEGTDRLYGYIF. CDR3 DNA: TGTGCCATCAGTGAGGGAACGGACAGGTTGTATGGCTACATCTTC.

A remark on this clonotype: An end of the junction differs from the germline gene, which may be a read error. V gene TRBV14 combines with J gene TRBJ2-7; D remains ambiguous. The CDR3 is made up of 16 amino acids. Looked up from germline, CDR1 is SGHDN and CDR2 is FVKESK. This CDR3 reads CASSQGPAHGKYEQYF. In nucleotides, the CDR3 is TGTGCCAGTAGCCAAGGACCGGCACATGGCAAGTACGAGCAGTACTTC.

This clonotype was seen just once. Since a much larger clone is just one base distant, this may be a read error. The chain combines TRBV28 with TRBJ2-7; D not resolved. This CDR3 comprises 12 residues. Germline V CDR1 and CDR2: MDHEN, SYDVKM. The CDR3 nucleotides read TGTGCCAGCACTTTATTAAAGTCCGAGCAGTACTTC. Translation gives CASTLLKSEQYF.

For this clonotype: At one end the junction does not follow the germline gene, possibly because of a read error. The rearrangement links TRBV10-3 to TRBJ2-1; maybe TRBD2 (6 bases). CDR3 size: 16 residues. The germline CDR1 and CDR2 sequences are ENHRY and SYGVKD. CDR3 sequence (DNA): TGTGCTATCAGTGAGTCTTGGGACTCCGGCTACAATGTGCAGTTCTTC. Residues: CAISESWDSGYNVQFF.

Details on this clonotype: This could be a read error, since a much larger clone is one nucleotide away. This chain joins TRBV11-2 and TRBJ2-4, with TRBD1 matching over 10 bases. Germline V gene lookup returns CDR1 SGHAT and CDR2 FQNNGV. The CDR3 runs 14 residues. The V segment lost 7 bases and the J segment 6 bases; nucleotides outside the gene matches: 6. The CDR3 DNA is TGTGCCAGCAACTGGGGACAGGGGACAAACATTCAGTACTTC. Translation gives CASNWGQGTNIQYF.